A single sample is the source of the 32 T cell receptor beta chains below, sequenced in a study of blood T cell repertoires in COVID-19. Assay: immunoSEQ multiplex PCR; the TCRdb copy retains only in-frame clones and omits some. The sample lists about 260,000 clones, over 80% seen once, with approximately 1.6% in the top ten. Material for sequencing was peripheral blood. Receptors were obtained from a woman aged 40 to 50 who had recovered from COVID-19.

This chain uses TRBV5-5 with TRBJ1-1; D unresolved. Trimming removed 2 bases from V and 4 bases from J, with 12 bases in between. Per germline, CDR1 SGHKS and CDR2 YYEKEE (reference sequence). This CDR3 region has 14 residues. The CDR3 region has the DNA TGTGCCAGCAGCTTACTGGCTTCGGGCACTGAAGCTTTCTTT. Translating it yields CASSLLASGTEAFF.

V is TRBV12-2 and J is TRBJ2-7; TRBD2 is the table's D call, not checked against the DNA. TRBV12-2 constitutes a pseudogene. The CDR3 contains 18 residues. The CDR3 DNA reads TGTGCAAGTCGCTTAGCCACGGGGACTAGCGGGGGCCCCTACGAGCAGTACTTC. Translated, it gives CASRLATGTSGGPYEQYF.

The genes are TRBV28 and TRBJ1-4, with 8 bases aligning to TRBD1. Trimming cost V 6 bases and J 4 bases; bases outside gene matches: 7. The germline CDR1 and CDR2 sequences are MDHEN and SYDVKM. This CDR3 has 15 residues. CDR3 residues: CASRTQGAGNEKLFF. DNA of the CDR3: TGTGCCAGCAGGACCCAGGGGGCCGGTAATGAAAAACTGTTTTTT.

The chain combines TRBV6-2 or TRBV6-3 with TRBJ1-2, with unresolved D. This CDR3 is 13 amino acids long. Germline V CDR1 and CDR2: MNHEY, SVGEGT. The V end lost 6 bases, the J end lost 7 bases, and 15 bases lay between the germline ends. CDR3 coding DNA: TGTGCCAGCAGCCCCAGCGGCCCGGGTGGCTACACCTTC. This encodes CASSPSGPGGYTF.

V and J are TRBV6-6 and TRBJ1-4, with D possibly TRBD1 on 5 matching bases. V was clipped by 2 bases and J by 0 bases, with 7 bases between them. The CDR3 has 15 amino acids. Germline V gene sequence: CDR1 MNHNY, CDR2 SVGAGI (reference sequence). The CDR3 spells CASSYTGATNEKLFF. The CDR3 coding sequence is TGTGCCAGCAGTTACACGGGGGCAACTAATGAAAAACTGTTTTTT.

The chain links TRBV3-1 (or the pseudogene TRBV3-2) to TRBJ2-3; a weak D match, TRBD1 (6 bases). CDR3 length: 13 amino acids. Germline CDR1 reads LGHDT; CDR2 reads YNNKEL (reference sequence). The ends were cut back, 5 bases at V and 4 bases at J, with 10 bases in the middle. This CDR3 is CASSLQGSDTQYF. As DNA, the CDR3 is TGTGCCAGCAGCTTACAGGGCTCAGATACGCAGTATTTT.

The V call is TRBV5-1, the J call TRBJ2-7, with unresolved D. Trimming took 0 bases from V and 2 from J, leaving 12 bases between them. The germline V gene encodes CDR1 SGHRS and CDR2 YFSETQ. The CDR3 length is 15 residues. The CDR3 region is CASSLASQATYEQYF. CDR3 sequence (DNA): TGCGCCAGCAGCTTGGCCTCCCAGGCTACCTACGAGCAGTACTTC. Supplemented by reference TRBV5-1 and TRBJ2-7, the full variable domain reads KAGVTQTPRYLIKTRGQQVTLSCSPISGHRSVSWYQQTPGQGLQFLFEYFSETQRNKGNFPGRFSGRQFSNSRSEMNVSTLELGDSALYLCASSLASQATYEQYFGPGTRLTVT.

The chain is built from TRBV15 and TRBJ1-6; 10 nucleotides align to TRBD1. Germline CDR1 is LNHNV and CDR2 is YYDKDF (reference sequence). The length of the CDR3 is 14 residues. The V segment lost 6 bases and the J segment 7 bases; nucleotides outside the gene matches: 3. CDR3 in amino acids: CATRPTGGNSPLHF. For the CDR3, the DNA is TGTGCCACCAGACCGACAGGGGGCAATTCACCCCTCCACTTT.

The chain uses TRBV21-1 and TRBJ2-1; the table's D gene call, TRBD1, was not cross checked with the DNA. TRBV21-1 represents a pseudogene. This CDR3 contains 15 residues. This chain's CDR3 is CASSNPTGIFNEQFF. The CDR3 nucleotides are TGTGCCAGCAGCAATCCGACAGGGATTTTCAATGAGCAGTTCTTC.

The chain uses TRBV11-2 and TRBJ2-1, with TRBD1 matching over 10 bases. The CDR3 spans 16 residues. The junction had 7 bases not matched to a gene; V was cut back by 5 bases and J by 3 bases. In germline, CDR1 is SGHAT, CDR2 FQNNGV. DNA of the CDR3: TGTGCCAGCAGCCCCCTGGACAGGGGGAGCTACAATGAGCAGTTCTTC. Residues: CASSPLDRGSYNEQFF.

The gene calls are TRBV7-8 and TRBJ2-3; 7 bases map to TRBD2. The CDR3 is 15 residues long. The ends lost 7 bases at V and 2 bases at J; junction bases unmatched: 9. Germline CDR1 and CDR2: SGHVS and FQNEAQ. The CDR3 sequence: CASTPPRGFTDTQYF. The CDR3, as DNA: TGTGCCAGCACCCCCCCGCGGGGGTTCACAGATACGCAGTATTTT.

The V call is TRBV11-2, the J call TRBJ1-4; a possible D gene is TRBD1 (5 bases). This CDR3 contains 14 residues. V was shortened by 3 bases and J by 5 bases, with 10 bases between the two germline ends. Germline CDR1 and CDR2: SGHAT and FQNNGV. Written as DNA, the CDR3 is TGTGCCAGCAGCTTTGGGACTCAAAATGAAAAACTGTTTTTT. Amino acids: CASSFGTQNEKLFF.

The rearrangement uses TRBV6-5 and TRBJ2-7; D perhaps matches TRBD2 (6 bases). The V and J ends lost 6 bases and 1 base respectively, with 16 bases between them. CDR3 size: 15 residues. CDR1 and CDR2 from the germline V gene are MNHEY and SVGAGI. CDR3 residues: CASSSSRRGSYEQYF. The CDR3 region has the DNA TGTGCCAGCAGCTCCTCGCGGAGGGGTTCCTACGAGCAGTACTTC.

The J gene is TRBJ1-2, the V gene TRBV5-5; D not certain. The V end lost 0 bases, the J end lost 3 bases, and 9 bases lay between the germline ends. There are 14 residues in the CDR3. CDR1 and CDR2 from the germline V gene are SGHKS and YYEKEE (reference sequence). The CDR3 region has the DNA TGTGCCAGCAGCTTGGTTGTCGTCGACTATGGCTACACCTTC. Its protein is CASSLVVVDYGYTF. The full variable domain, rest sourced from reference TRBV5-5 and TRBJ1-2, is DAGVTQSPTHLIKTRGQQVTLRCSPISGHKSVSWYQQVLGQGPQFIFQYYEKEERGRGNFPDRFSARQFPNYSSELNVNALLLGDSALYLCASSLVVVDYGYTFGSGTRLTVV.

This sequence joins TRBV7-2 and TRBJ2-5; 16 nucleotides agree with TRBD2. The J segment lost 7 bases and the V segment lost 5 bases, leaving 10 bases of the junction unmatched. The CDR3 spans 17 residues. Germline V CDR1 and CDR2: SGHTA, FQGNSA. CDR3 in amino acids: CASSPTGTSGGAGTQYF. The CDR3 DNA follows: TGTGCCAGCAGCCCCACCGGGACTAGCGGGGGGGCCGGGACCCAGTACTTC.

This clone showed up just a few times. The chain joins TRBV9 to TRBJ2-7; D perhaps matches TRBD2 (5 bases). V was cut by 4 bases and J by 5 bases, with 19 bases left in between. This CDR3 spans 15 amino acids. Germline values: CDR1 SGDLS, CDR2 YYNGEE. The CDR3 coding sequence is TGTGCCAGCAGCCCAGAGGGTAGGAGACCCCACGAGCAGTACTTC. As protein: CASSPEGRRPHEQYF. The whole variable domain, remainder taken from reference TRBV9 and TRBJ2-7, is DSGVTQTPKHLITATGQRVTLRCSPRSGDLSVYWYQQSLDQGLQFLIQYYNGEERAKGNILERFSAQQFPDLHSELNLSSLELGDSALYFCASSPEGRRPHEQYFGPGTRLTVT.

The genes are TRBV7-2 and TRBJ1-2; 12 nucleotides line up with TRBD1. CDR3 length: 13 residues. Germline loops: CDR1 SGHTA, CDR2 FQGNSA. Losses at the gene ends were 5 bases for V and 8 bases for J; bases not matched to a gene: 3. CDR3 loop: CASSRDRGQGYTF. The CDR3 DNA follows: TGTGCCAGCAGCCGGGACAGGGGGCAAGGCTACACCTTC.

This chain joins TRBV2 and TRBJ1-1; D remains unclear. V gave up 7 bases and J gave up 2 bases, with 17 bases separating them. This CDR3 is built from 15 residues. The germline CDR1 and CDR2 sequences are SNHLY and FYNNEI. CDR3 coding DNA: TGTGCCAGCATCCCACGTTGGGGAGTTAACACTGAAGCTTTCTTT. Translation gives CASIPRWGVNTEAFF. The full variable domain, its missing parts supplied by reference TRBV2 and TRBJ1-1, is EPEVTQTPSHQVTQMGQEVILRCVPISNHLYFYWYRQILGQKVEFLVSFYNNEISEKSEIFDDQFSVERPDGSNFTLKIRSTKLEDSAMYFCASIPRWGVNTEAFFGQGTRLTVV.

V and J are TRBV7-2 and TRBJ1-5; a weak D match, TRBD1 (5 bases). CDR3 length: 13 residues. Trimming stripped 0 bases from V and 5 bases from J, with 5 bases between. CDR1 is SGHTA and CDR2 is FQGNSA in the germline V gene. CDR3 bases: TGTGCCAGCAGCTTAGCGGGGCATCAGCCCCAGCATTTT. This translates into CASSLAGHQPQHF.

The rearrangement links TRBV5-6 to TRBJ1-4; tentative D call: TRBD1 (6 bases). Trimming removed 4 bases from V and 15 bases from J, with 16 bases in between. Germline loops: CDR1 SGHDT, CDR2 YYEEEE. The CDR3 consists of 12 residues. CDR3 residues: CASSGGQPEVFF. For the CDR3, the DNA is TGTGCCAGCAGCGGAGGACAGCCGGAGGTGTTTTTT.

As DNA, the CDR3 is TGTGCCTGGAGCCCCCAGGATGAGAGTGGCTACACCTTC. Translating gives CAWSPQDESGYTF. V gene TRBV30 combines with J gene TRBJ1-2; no clear D. Germline V gene sequence: CDR1 GTSNPN, CDR2 SVGIG (reference sequence). This CDR3 has 13 amino acids. V lost 3 bases, J lost 7 bases, and 15 bases lay in between.

The rearrangement links TRBV5-1 to TRBJ1-3; the D gene is possibly TRBD1 (5 bases). V was cut by 0 bases and J by 4 bases, with 8 bases left in between. The CDR3 has 14 amino acids. From germline, CDR1 is SGHRS and CDR2 YFSETQ. CDR3 sequence: CASSLVPGGNTIYF. CDR3 in DNA: TGCGCCAGCAGCTTGGTGCCAGGGGGAAACACCATATATTTT. Looking up the rest from reference TRBV5-1 and TRBJ1-3 gives the full variable domain: KAGVTQTPRYLIKTRGQQVTLSCSPISGHRSVSWYQQTPGQGLQFLFEYFSETQRNKGNFPGRFSGRQFSNSRSEMNVSTLELGDSALYLCASSLVPGGNTIYFGEGSWLTVV.

This clone was seen a single time. J is TRBJ2-3 and V is TRBV29-1; perhaps TRBD1 as D (5 bases). Trimming took 7 bases from V and 0 from J, leaving 14 bases between them. The germline V gene encodes CDR1 SQVTM and CDR2 ANQGSEA. The CDR3 extends over 14 amino acids. The CDR3 is CSDGALPSTDTQYF. The CDR3 nucleotides are TGCAGCGATGGGGCTTTGCCGAGCACAGATACGCAGTATTTT.

V usage is TRBV27 and J usage is TRBJ2-1; D is perhaps TRBD2 (7 bases). The germline CDR1 and CDR2 sequences are MNHEY and SMNVEV (reference sequence). V was pared by 0 bases and J by 2 bases, with 11 bases between. CDR3 length equals 16 residues. The CDR3 sequence is CASSLSWGGPYNEQFF. CDR3 nucleotide sequence: TGTGCCAGCAGTTTATCCTGGGGGGGGCCCTACAATGAGCAGTTCTTC.

J is TRBJ2-7 and V is TRBV24-1; tentatively, D is TRBD1 (6 bases). The germline V and J ends were trimmed by 4 bases and 4 bases, with 16 bases remaining between them. This CDR3 has 15 residues. Germline loops: CDR1 KGHDR, CDR2 SFDVKD. The CDR3 loop is CATSDSEDRPYEQYF. The CDR3 DNA sequence: TGTGCCACCAGTGACAGCGAGGACAGACCATACGAGCAGTACTTC.

The chain has TRBV6-1 and TRBJ1-6; possible D gene TRBD1, 5 bases. This CDR3 comprises 13 residues. Looked up from germline, CDR1 is MNHNS and CDR2 is SASEGT. V shed 3 bases and J shed 9 bases, with 9 bases lying between them. CDR3 DNA sequence: TGTGCCAGCAGTGACAGGGATTTTTCACCCCTCCACTTT. It codes for CASSDRDFSPLHF.

This chain connects TRBV5-4 to TRBJ2-7; 10 bases agree with TRBD1. The germline V gene encodes CDR1 SGHNT and CDR2 YYREEE (reference sequence). This CDR3 is 14 amino acids long. J was trimmed by 6 bases and V by 2 bases; bases with no gene match: 5. In DNA, the CDR3 is TGTGCCAGCAGCTTAGGACAGGGGGACCGCGAGCAGTACTTC. This translates into CASSLGQGDREQYF.

The chain employs TRBV2 and TRBJ1-3; D is uncertain. Looked up from germline, CDR1 is SNHLY and CDR2 is FYNNEI. V was shortened by 7 bases and J by 0 bases, with 7 bases between the two germline ends. CDR3 length: 13 residues. The CDR3 is CASKWASGNTIYF. CDR3 coding DNA: TGTGCCAGCAAATGGGCCTCTGGAAACACCATATATTTT.

V gene TRBV19 combines with J gene TRBJ1-4, with 10 bases lining up with TRBD1. The CDR3 loop spans 16 amino acids. J gave up 6 bases and V 11 bases, and 15 bases lay outside the gene matches. Germline lookup yields CDR1 LNHDA and CDR2 SQIVND (reference sequence). The CDR3 region has the DNA TGTGCCGCAAGACAGGGGGCGCATGGATCGGATGAAAAACTGTTTTTT. Amino acid sequence: CAARQGAHGSDEKLFF.

Here the CDR3 reads CASSSSQQGGNSPLHF. The CDR3 nucleotides are TGCGCCAGCAGCTCCAGTCAACAGGGAGGGAATTCACCCCTCCACTTT. The gene calls are TRBV5-1 and TRBJ1-6; D possibly corresponds to TRBD1 (6 bases). Trimming left V 3 bases short and J 7 bases short, with 17 bases between. CDR1 SGHRS and CDR2 YFSETQ come from the germline V gene. The CDR3 extends over 16 amino acids. Using reference TRBV5-1 and TRBJ1-6 for the parts outside the CDR3, the full variable domain is KAGVTQTPRYLIKTRGQQVTLSCSPISGHRSVSWYQQTPGQGLQFLFEYFSETQRNKGNFPGRFSGRQFSNSRSEMNVSTLELGDSALYLCASSSSQQGGNSPLHFGNGTRLTVT.

The J gene is TRBJ1-2, the V gene TRBV4-1; TRBD1 matches at 10 bases. Germline-derived CDR1 and CDR2 are MGHRA and YSYEKL. With V trimmed by 7 bases and J by 8 bases, 16 bases remained unmatched. The CDR3 has 16 amino acids. The CDR3 protein is CASNPGQGVPSRGYTF. In DNA form, the CDR3 reads TGCGCCAGCAACCCTGGACAGGGGGTCCCTTCGAGGGGCTACACCTTC.

V usage is TRBV6-5 and J usage is TRBJ1-2; perhaps TRBD1 as D (6 bases). Germline CDR1 and CDR2: MNHEY and SVGAGI. V was clipped by 8 bases and J by 4 bases, with 14 bases between them. The CDR3 length is 13 residues. CDR3 sequence: CASLGQNSYGYTF. The CDR3 DNA is TGTGCCAGCCTCGGACAGAACTCCTATGGCTACACCTTC.